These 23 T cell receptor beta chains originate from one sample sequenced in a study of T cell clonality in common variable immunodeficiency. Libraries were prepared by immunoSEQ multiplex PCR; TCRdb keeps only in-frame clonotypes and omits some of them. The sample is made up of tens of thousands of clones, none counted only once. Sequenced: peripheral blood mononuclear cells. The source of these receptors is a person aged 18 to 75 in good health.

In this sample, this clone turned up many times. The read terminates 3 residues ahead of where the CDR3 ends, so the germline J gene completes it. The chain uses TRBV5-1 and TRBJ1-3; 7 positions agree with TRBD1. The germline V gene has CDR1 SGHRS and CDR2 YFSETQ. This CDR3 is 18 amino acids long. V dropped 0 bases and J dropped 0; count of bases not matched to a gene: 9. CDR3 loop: CASSLGDRAKSSGNTIYF. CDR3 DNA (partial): TGCGCCAGCAGCTTGGGAGACAGGGCGAAAAGCTCTGGAAACACC.

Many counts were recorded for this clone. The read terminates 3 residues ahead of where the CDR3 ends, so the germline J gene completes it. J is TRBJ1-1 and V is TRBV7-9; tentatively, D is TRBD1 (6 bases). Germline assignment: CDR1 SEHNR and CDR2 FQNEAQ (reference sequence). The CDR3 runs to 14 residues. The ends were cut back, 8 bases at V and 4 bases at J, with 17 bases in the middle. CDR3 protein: CASGTGYGATEAFF. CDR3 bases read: TGTGCCAGCGGTACAGGGTATGGAGCCACTGAA.

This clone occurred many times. CDR3: CASSPDTGQITQYF. CDR3 DNA (partial): TGTGCCAGCTCACCGGATACCGGACAGATTACG. The chain carries TRBV18 and TRBJ2-3; a weak D match, TRBD1 (6 bases). The sequenced fragment ends 3 residues before the CDR3 boundary, so the rest is inferred from the germline J gene. Deletions cut 3 bases from V and 8 bases from J, with 15 bases between. The CDR3 is 14 residues long. From germline, CDR1 is KGHSH and CDR2 LQKENI.

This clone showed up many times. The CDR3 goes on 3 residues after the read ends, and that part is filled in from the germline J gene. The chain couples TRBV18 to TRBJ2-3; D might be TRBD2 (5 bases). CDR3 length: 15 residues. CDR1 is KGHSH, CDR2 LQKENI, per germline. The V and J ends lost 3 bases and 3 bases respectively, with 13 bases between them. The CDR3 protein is CASSPIQIATDTQYF. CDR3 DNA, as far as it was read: TGTGCCAGCTCACCCATCCAGATAGCGACAGATACG. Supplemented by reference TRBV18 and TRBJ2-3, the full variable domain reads NAGVMQNPRHLVRRRGQEARLRCSPMKGHSHVYWYRQLPEEGLKFMVYLQKENIIDESGMPKERFSAEFPKEGPSILRIQQVVRGDSAAYFCASSPIQIATDTQYFGPGTRLTVL.

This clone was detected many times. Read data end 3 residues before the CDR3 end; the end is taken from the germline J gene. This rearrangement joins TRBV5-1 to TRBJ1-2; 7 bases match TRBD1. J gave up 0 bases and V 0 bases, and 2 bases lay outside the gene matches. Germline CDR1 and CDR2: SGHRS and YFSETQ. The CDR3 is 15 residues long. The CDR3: CASSLAQGANYGYTF. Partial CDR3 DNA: TGCGCCAGCAGCTTGGCTCAGGGGGCTAACTATGGC.

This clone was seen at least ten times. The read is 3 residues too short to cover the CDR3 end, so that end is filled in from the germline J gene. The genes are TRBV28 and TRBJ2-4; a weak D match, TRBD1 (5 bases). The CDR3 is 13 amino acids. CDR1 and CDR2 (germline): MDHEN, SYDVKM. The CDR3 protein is CASSLVGHGLQYF. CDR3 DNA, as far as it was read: TGTGCCAGCAGTTTGGTGGGGCATGGACTT.

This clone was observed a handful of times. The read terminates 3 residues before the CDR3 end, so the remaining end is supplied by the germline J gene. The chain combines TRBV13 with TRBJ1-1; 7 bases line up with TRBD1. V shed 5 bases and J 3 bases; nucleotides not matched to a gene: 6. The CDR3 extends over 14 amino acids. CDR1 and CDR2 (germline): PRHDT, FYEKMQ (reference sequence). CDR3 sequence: CASSARGWDTEAFF. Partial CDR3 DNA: TGTGCCAGCAGCGCCAGGGGGTGGGACACTGAA.

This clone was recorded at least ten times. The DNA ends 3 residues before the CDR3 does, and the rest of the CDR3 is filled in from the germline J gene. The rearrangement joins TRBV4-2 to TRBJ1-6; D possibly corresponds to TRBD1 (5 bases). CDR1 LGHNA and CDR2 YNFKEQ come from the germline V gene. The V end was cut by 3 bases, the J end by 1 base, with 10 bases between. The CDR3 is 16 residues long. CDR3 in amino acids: CASSHSQGSYNSPLHF. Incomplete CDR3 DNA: TGTGCCAGCAGCCATTCCCAGGGATCCTATAATTCACCC.

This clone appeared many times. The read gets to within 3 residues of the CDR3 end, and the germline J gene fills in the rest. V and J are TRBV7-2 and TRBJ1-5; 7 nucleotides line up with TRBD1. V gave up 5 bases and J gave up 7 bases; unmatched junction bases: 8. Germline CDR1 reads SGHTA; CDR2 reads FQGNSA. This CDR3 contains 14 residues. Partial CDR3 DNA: TGTGCCAGCAGCCCGCGACAGGGAGGGCAGCCC. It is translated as CASSPRQGGQP. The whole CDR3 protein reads CASSPRQGGQPQHF. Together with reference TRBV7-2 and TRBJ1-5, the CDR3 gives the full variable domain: GAGVSQSPSNKVTEKGKDVELRCDPISGHTALYWYRQSLGQGLEFLIYFQGNSAPDKSGLPSDRFSAERTGGSVSTLTIQRTQQEDSAVYLCASSPRQGGQPQHFGDGTRLSIL.

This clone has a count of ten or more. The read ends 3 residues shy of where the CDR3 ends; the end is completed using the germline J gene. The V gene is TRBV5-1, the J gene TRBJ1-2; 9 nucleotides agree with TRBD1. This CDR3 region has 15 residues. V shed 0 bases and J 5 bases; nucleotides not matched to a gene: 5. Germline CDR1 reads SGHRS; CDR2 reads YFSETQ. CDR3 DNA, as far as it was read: TGCGCCAGCAGCTTGGACGGGACAGGGAAGTATGGC. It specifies CASSLDGTGKYG. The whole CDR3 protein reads CASSLDGTGKYGYTF.

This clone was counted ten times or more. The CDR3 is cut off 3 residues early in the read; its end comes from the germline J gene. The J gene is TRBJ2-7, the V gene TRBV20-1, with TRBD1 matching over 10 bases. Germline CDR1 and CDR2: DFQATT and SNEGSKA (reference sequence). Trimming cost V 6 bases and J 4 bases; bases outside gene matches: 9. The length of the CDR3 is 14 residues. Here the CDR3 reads CSAVDRGPLYEQYF. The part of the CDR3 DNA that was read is TGCAGTGCCGTAGACAGGGGGCCTTTGTACGAG.

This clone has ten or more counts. The DNA read from the CDR3 is TGCGCCAGCTCCTCTACAGGGGCAGTCAACGAG. Its translation is CASSSTGAVNE. The full-length CDR3 reads as CASSSTGAVNEQYF. The chain carries TRBV5-1 and TRBJ2-7; the match to TRBD1 covers 7 bases. The read stops 3 residues short of the end of the CDR3; the missing end is completed from the germline J gene. Germline values: CDR1 SGHRS, CDR2 YFSETQ. Losses at the gene ends were 7 bases for V and 5 bases for J; bases not matched to a gene: 12. This CDR3 contains 14 residues. The complete variable domain, with remaining parts taken from reference TRBV5-1 and TRBJ2-7, reads KAGVTQTPRYLIKTRGQQVTLSCSPISGHRSVSWYQQTPGQGLQFLFEYFSETQRNKGNFPGRFSGRQFSNSRSEMNVSTLELGDSALYLCASSSTGAVNEQYFGPGTRLTVT.

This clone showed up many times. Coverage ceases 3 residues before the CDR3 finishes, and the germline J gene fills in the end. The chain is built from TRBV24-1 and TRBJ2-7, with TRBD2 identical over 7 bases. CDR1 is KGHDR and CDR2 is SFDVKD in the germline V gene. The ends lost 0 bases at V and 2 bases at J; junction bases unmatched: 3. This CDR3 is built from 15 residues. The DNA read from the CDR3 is TGTGCCACCAGTGATTTGAGGGGAGGGACCTACGAG. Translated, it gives CATSDLRGGTYE. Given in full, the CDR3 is CATSDLRGGTYEQYF.

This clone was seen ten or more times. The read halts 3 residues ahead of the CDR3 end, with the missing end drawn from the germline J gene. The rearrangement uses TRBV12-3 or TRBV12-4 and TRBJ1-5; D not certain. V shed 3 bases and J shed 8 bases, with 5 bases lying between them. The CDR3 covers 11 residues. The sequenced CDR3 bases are TGTGCCAGCAGTTTCGGTAAGCCC. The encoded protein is CASSFGKP. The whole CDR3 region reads CASSFGKPQHF.

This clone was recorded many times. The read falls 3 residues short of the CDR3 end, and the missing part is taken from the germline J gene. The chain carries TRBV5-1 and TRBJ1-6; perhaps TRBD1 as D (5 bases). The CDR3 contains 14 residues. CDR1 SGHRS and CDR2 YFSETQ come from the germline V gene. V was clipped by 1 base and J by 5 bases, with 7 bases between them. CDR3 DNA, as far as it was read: TGCGCCAGCAGCTTGACAGGAGATAATTCACCC. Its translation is CASSLTGDNSP. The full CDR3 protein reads CASSLTGDNSPLHF.

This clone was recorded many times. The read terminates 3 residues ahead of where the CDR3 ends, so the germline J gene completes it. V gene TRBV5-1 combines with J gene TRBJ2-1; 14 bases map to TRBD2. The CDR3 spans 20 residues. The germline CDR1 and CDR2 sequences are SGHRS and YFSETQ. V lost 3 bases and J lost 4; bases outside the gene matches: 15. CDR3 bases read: TGCGCCAGCAGCTCGGAGGCCGGGACTAGCGGGAGTCGAAGATACAATGAG. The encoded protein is CASSSEAGTSGSRRYNE. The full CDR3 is CASSSEAGTSGSRRYNEQFF.

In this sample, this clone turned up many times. The CDR3: CSAPRIPDTQYF. Partial CDR3 DNA: TGCAGTGCCCCGCGGATCCCAGATACG. This chain connects TRBV20-1 to TRBJ2-3; D ambiguous. The read stops 3 residues short of the end of the CDR3; the missing end is completed from the germline J gene. Trimming stripped 6 bases from V and 4 bases from J, with 11 bases between. The CDR3 totals 12 residues. The V gene's germline CDR1 is DFQATT and CDR2 SNEGSKA (reference sequence).

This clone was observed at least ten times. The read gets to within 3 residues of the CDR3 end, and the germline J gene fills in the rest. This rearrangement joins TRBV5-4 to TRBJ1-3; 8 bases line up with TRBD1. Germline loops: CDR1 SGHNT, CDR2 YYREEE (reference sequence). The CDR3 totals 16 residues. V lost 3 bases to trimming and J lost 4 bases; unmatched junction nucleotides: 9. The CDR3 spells CASSWGQVGSGNTIYF. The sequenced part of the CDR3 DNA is TGTGCCAGCAGCTGGGGACAGGTGGGATCCGGAAACACC.

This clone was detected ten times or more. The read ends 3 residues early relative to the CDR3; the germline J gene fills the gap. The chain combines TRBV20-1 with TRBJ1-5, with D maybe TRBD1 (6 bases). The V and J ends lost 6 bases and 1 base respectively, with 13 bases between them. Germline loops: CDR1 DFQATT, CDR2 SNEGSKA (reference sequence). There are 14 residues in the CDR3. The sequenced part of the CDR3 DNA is TGCAGTGCGAGGGATACAGGGAGCAATCAGCCC. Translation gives CSARDTGSNQP. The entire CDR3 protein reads CSARDTGSNQPQHF.

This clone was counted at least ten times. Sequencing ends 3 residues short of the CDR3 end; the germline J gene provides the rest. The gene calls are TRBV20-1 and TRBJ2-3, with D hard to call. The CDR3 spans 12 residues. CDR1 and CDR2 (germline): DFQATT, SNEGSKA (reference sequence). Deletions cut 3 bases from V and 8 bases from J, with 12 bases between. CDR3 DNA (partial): TGCAGTGCTAGGTCCCGAGCAGGTACG. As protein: CSARSRAGT. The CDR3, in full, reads CSARSRAGTQYF.

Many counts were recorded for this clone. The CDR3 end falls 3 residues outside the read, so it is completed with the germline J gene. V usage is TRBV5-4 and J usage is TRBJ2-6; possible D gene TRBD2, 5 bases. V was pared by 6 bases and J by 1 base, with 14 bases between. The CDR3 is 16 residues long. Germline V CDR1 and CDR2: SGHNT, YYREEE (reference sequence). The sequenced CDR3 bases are TGTGCCAGCACCCGGGGTGGAGCATCTGGGGCCAACGTC. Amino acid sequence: CASTRGGASGANV. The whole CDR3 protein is CASTRGGASGANVLTF.

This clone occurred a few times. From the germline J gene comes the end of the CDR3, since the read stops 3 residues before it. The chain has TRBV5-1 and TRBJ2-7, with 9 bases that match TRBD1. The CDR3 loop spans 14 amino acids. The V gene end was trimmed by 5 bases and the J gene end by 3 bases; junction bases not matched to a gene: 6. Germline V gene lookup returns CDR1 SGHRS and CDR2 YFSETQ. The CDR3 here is CASSPLGQGYEQYF. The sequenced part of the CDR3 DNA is TGCGCCAGCAGTCCTCTGGGACAGGGCTACGAG.

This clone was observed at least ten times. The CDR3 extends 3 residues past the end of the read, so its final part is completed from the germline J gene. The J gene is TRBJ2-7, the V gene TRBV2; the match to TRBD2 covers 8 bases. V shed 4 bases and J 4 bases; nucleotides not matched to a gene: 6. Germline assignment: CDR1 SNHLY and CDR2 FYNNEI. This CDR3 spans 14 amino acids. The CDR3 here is CASSVVGRGYEQYF. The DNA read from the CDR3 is TGTGCCAGCAGTGTAGTCGGGAGGGGTTACGAG.